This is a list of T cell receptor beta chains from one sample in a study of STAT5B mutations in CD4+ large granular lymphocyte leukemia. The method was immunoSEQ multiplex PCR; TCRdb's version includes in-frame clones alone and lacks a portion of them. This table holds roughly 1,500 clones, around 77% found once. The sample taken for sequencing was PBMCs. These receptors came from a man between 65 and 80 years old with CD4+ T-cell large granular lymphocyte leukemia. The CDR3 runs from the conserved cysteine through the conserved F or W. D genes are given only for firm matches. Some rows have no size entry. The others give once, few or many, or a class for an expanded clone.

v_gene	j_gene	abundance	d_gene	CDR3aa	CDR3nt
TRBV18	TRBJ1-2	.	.	CASSQMAPGYTF	TGTGCCAGCTCCCAAATGGCCCCTGGCTACACCTTC
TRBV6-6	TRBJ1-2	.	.	CASSLGADYGYTF	TGTGCCAGCAGTCTGGGGGCGGACTATGGCTACACCTTC
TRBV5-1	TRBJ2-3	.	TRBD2	CASNRQAGGDTDTQYF	TGCGCCAGCAACAGACAAGCGGGAGGGGACACAGATACGCAGTATTTT
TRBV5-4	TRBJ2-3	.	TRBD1	CASSLATDRLTDTQYF	TGTGCCAGCAGCTTGGCCACGGACAGGCTCACAGATACGCAGTATTTT
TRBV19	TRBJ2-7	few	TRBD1	CASSIDGTETEQYF	TGTGCCAGTAGTATAGACGGGACAGAGACCGAGCAGTACTTC
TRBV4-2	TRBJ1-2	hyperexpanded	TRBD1	CASSQVKDRDGYTF	TGTGCCAGCAGCCAAGTTAAAGACAGGGATGGCTACACCTTC
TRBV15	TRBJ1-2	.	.	CATSRDQGGYTF	TGTGCCACCAGCAGAGATCAAGGTGGCTACACCTTC
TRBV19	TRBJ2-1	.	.	CASRGAKGGSYNEQFF	TGTGCCAGCAGAGGGGCAAAGGGAGGCTCCTACAATGAGCAGTTCTTC
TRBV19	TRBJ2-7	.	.	CASSQRKVEYEQYF	TGTGCCAGTAGCCAACGGAAGGTGGAATACGAGCAGTACTTC
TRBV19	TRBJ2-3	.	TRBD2	CASSLQGSGFGTGTSGRTDTQYF	TGTGCCAGTAGCCTACAGGGATCGGGTTTTGGTACGGGGACTAGCGGACGCACAGATACGCAGTATTTT
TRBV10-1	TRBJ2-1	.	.	CASSESTQQIENNEQFF	TGCGCCAGCAGTGAGTCGACACAGCAAATTGAGAACAATGAGCAGTTCTTC
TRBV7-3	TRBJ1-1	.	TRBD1	CASSRLAQGAEAFF	TGTGCCAGCAGCCGATTAGCTCAGGGGGCTGAAGCTTTCTTT